The present T cell receptor (beta chain) was sequenced within a study of OX40 agonist ivuxolimab in advanced cancers. Generated by immunoSEQ multiplex PCR, the TCRdb table keeps only in-frame clones and is missing some. The sample has some 60,000 clones; about four fifths are singletons. The ends were cut back, 2 bases at V and 0 bases at J, with 11 bases in the middle. Per the germline V gene, CDR1 is SNHLY and CDR2 is FYNNEI. The CDR3 spans 17 residues. This clone was found a few times. The clonotype originates from an adult with an advanced solid tumor such as melanoma, head and neck, liver or kidney cancer. The input for sequencing was CD4+ or CD8+ T cells sorted from blood, taken in a trial of the OX40 agonist ivuxolimab. The chain uses TRBV2 and TRBJ2-6; D gene uncertain. CDR3 loop: CASSEHAENSGANVLTF. The CDR3 bases are TGTGCCAGCAGTGAACACGCAGAGAACTCTGGGGCCAACGTCCTGACTTTC. Variable domain in full (rest from reference TRBV2 and TRBJ2-6): EPEVTQTPSHQVTQMGQEVILRCVPISNHLYFYWYRQILGQKVEFLVSFYNNEISEKSEIFDDQFSVERPDGSNFTLKIRSTKLEDSAMYFCASSEHAENSGANVLTFGAGSRLTVL.